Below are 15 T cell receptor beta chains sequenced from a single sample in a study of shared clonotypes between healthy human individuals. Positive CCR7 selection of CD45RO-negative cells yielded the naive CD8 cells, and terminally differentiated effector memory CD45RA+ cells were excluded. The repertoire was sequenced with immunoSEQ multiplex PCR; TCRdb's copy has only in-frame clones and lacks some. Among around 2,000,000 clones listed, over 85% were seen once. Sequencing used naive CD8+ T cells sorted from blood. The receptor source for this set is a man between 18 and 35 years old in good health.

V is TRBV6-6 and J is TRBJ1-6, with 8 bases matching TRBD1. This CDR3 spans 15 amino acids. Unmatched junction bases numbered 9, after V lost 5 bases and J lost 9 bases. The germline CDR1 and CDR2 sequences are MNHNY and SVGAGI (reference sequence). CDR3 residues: CASSLIQGESSPLHF. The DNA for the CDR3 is TGTGCCAGCAGTCTCATACAGGGGGAGTCTTCACCCCTCCACTTT.

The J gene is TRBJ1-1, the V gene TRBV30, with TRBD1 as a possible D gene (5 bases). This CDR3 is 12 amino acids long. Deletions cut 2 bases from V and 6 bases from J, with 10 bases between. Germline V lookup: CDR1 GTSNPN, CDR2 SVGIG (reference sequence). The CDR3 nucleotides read TGTGCCTGGAGTCGCGCGGGGGCTGAAGCTTTCTTT. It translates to CAWSRAGAEAFF.

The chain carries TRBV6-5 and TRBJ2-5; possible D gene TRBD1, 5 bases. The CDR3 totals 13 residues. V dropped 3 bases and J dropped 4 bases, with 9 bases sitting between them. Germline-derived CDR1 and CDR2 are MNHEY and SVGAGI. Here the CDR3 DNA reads TGTGCCAGCAGTTATGGTAGGGGAGAGACCCAGTACTTC. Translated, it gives CASSYGRGETQYF.

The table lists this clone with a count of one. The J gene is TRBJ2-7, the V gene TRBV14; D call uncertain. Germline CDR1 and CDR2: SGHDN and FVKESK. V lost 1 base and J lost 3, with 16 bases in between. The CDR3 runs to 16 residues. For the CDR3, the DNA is TGTGCCAGCAGCCAAGCACACCTAAACTACAACTACGAGCAGTACTTC. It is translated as CASSQAHLNYNYEQYF.

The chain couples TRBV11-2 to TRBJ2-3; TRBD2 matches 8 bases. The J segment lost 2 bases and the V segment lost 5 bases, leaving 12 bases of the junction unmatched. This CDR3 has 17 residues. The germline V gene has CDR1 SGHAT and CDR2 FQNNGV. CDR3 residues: CASSLLPGLGNTDTQYF. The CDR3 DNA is TGTGCCAGCAGCCTTCTCCCGGGACTAGGAAACACAGATACGCAGTATTTT. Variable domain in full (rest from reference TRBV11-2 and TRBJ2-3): EAGVAQSPRYKIIEKRQSVAFWCNPISGHATLYWYQQILGQGPKLLIQFQNNGVVDDSQLPKDRFSAERLKGVDSTLKIQPAKLEDSAVYLCASSLLPGLGNTDTQYFGPGTRLTVL.

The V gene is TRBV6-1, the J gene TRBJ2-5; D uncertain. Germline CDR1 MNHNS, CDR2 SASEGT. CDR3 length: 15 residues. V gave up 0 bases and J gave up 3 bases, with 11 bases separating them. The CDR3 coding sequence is TGTGCCAGCAGTGAAGCTTGGACGGATAAAGAGACCCAGTACTTC. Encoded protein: CASSEAWTDKETQYF.

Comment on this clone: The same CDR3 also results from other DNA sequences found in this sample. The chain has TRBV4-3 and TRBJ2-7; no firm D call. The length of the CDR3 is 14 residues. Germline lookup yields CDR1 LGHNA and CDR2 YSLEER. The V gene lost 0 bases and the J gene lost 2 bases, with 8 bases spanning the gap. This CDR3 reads CASSQDEAAYEQYF. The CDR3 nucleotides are TGCGCCAGCAGCCAAGATGAGGCTGCCTACGAGCAGTACTTC.

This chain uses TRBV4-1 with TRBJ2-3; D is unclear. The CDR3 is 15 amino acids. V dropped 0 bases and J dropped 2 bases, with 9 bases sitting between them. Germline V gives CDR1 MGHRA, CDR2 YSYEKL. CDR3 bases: TGCGCCAGCAGCCAAGAGAGCGTATACACAGATACGCAGTATTTT. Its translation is CASSQESVYTDTQYF.

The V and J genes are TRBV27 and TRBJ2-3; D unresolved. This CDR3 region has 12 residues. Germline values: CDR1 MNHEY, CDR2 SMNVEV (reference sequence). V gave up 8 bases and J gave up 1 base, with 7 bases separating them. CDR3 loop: CASGWGTDTQYF. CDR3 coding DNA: TGTGCCAGCGGTTGGGGCACAGATACGCAGTATTTT.

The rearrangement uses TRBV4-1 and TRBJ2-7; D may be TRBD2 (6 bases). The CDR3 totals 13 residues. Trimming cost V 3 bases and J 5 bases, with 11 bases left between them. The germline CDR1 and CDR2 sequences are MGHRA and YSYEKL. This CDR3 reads CASSQAWGDEQYF. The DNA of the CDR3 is TGCGCCAGCAGCCAGGCCTGGGGGGACGAGCAGTACTTC.

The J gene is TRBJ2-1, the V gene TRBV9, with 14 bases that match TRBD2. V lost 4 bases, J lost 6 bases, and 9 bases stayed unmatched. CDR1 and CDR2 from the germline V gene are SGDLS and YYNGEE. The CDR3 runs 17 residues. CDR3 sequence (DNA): TGTGCCAGCAGCTTTCGACTAGCGGGGGGGCCTAGCAATGAGCAGTTCTTC. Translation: CASSFRLAGGPSNEQFF.

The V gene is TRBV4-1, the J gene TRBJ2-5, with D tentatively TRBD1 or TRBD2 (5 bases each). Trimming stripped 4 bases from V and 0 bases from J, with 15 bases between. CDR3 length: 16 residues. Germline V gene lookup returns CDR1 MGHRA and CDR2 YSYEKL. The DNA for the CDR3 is TGCGCCAGCAGCCCCGGGGCTAACACCGACCAAGAGACCCAGTACTTC. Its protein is CASSPGANTDQETQYF.

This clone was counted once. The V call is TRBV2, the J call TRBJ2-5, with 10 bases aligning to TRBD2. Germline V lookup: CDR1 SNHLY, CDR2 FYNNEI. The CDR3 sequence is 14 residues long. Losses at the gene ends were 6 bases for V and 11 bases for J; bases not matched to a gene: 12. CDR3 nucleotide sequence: TGTGCCAGCAGAGCACTAGCGGGGTACGATTCGCAGTACTTC. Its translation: CASRALAGYDSQYF.

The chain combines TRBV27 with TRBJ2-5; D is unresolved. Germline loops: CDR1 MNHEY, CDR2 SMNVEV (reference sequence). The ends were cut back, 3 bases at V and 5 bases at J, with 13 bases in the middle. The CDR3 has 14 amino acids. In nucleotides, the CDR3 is TGTGCCAGCAGTTTCTTAAATTTGCGGGAGACCCAGTACTTC. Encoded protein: CASSFLNLRETQYF.

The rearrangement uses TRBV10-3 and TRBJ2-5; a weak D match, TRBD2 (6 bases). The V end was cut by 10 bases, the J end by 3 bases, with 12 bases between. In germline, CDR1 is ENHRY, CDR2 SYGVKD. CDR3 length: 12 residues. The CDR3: CATGGQEETQYF. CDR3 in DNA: TGTGCCACCGGAGGGCAGGAAGAGACCCAGTACTTC.